These 2 T cell receptor beta chains originate from one sample sequenced in a study of liver allograft versus peripheral blood T cells. Study details: Hepatic allograft T cell receptor repertoires were evaluated relative to those present in recipients' peripheral blood.

TCRdb reprocessed the reads with MiXCR, giving one entry per CDR3 protein. The sample shows 950 to 1,200 distinct CDR3 sequences, roughly 20% of them seen only once. These TCRs come from a human patient who had a liver transplant. The graft donor may be the source of some T cells.

Judged by abundance, this clonotype is medium-sized (0.01 to 0.1%). J is TRBJ1-4 and V is TRBV7-9; D call uncertain. CDR1 SEHNR and CDR2 FQNEAQ come from the germline V gene (reference sequence). The length of the CDR3 is 14 residues. Trimming removed 5 bases from V and 2 bases from J, with 9 bases in between. DNA for the CDR3: TGTGCCAGCAGCCCCGGTGGGACTAATGAAAAACTGTTTTTT. This translates into CASSPGGTNEKLFF. Full variable domain (missing parts from reference TRBV7-9 and TRBJ1-4): DTGVSQNPRHKITKRGQNVTFRCDPISEHNRLYWYRQTLGQGPEFLTYFQNEAQLEKSRLLSDRFSAERPKGSFSTLEIQRTEQGDSAMYLCASSPGGTNEKLFFGSGTQLSVL.

This clonotype occurred a few times. This sequence joins TRBV6-5 and TRBJ2-1; 12 nucleotides match TRBD2. The CDR3 spans 15 residues. The V and J ends lost 5 bases and 7 bases, in that order; junction bases with no gene match: 6. Germline V gene data show CDR1 as MNHEY and CDR2 as SVGAGI. Here the CDR3 DNA reads TGTGCCAGCAGTCCTAGCGGGGGGGTGGGGAATGAGCAGTTCTTC. As protein: CASSPSGGVGNEQFF.